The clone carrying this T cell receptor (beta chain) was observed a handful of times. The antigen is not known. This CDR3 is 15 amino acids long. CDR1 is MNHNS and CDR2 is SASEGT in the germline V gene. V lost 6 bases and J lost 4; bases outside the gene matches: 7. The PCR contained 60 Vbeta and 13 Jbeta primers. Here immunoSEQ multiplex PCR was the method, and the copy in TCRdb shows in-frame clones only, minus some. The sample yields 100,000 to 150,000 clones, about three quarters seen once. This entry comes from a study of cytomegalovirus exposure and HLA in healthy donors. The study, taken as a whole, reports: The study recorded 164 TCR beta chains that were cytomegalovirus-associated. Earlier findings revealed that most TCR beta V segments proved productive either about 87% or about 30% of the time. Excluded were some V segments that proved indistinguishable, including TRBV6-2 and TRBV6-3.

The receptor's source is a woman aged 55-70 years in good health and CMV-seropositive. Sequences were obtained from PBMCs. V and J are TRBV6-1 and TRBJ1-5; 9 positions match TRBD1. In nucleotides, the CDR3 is TGTGCCAGCAGGCTAGGGACAGGGAGAAATCAGCCCCAGCATTTT. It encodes CASRLGTGRNQPQHF.